These 9 T cell receptor beta chains originate from one sample sequenced in a study of shared clonotypes between healthy human individuals. The method was immunoSEQ multiplex PCR; TCRdb's version includes in-frame clones alone and lacks a portion of them. The sample holds about 490,000 clones, 76% seen once. Sequencing used PBMCs. Every receptor here comes from a woman between 35 and 50 years old in good health. Some clones in this sample may be carry-over from other donors' samples.

This CDR3 reads CATSRDRRTSGSFGTQYF. For the CDR3, the DNA is TGTGCCACCAGCAGAGATAGGCGCACTAGCGGGAGTTTTGGGACCCAGTACTTC. The genes are TRBV15 and TRBJ2-5; 11 bases map to TRBD2. V lost 0 bases and J lost 7; bases outside the gene matches: 13. The CDR3 loop spans 18 amino acids. The V gene's germline CDR1 is LNHNV and CDR2 YYDKDF (reference sequence).

The rearrangement joins TRBV6-1 to TRBJ1-5; D call uncertain. CDR1 is MNHNS and CDR2 is SASEGT in the germline V gene. Between the trimmed V and J ends, which lost 6 bases and 2 bases, there was a span of 14 bases. The CDR3 contains 15 residues. CDR3 sequence: CASRERDRGNQPQHF. The CDR3 DNA reads TGTGCCAGCAGGGAGAGGGATCGGGGCAATCAGCCCCAGCATTTT.

A few counts support this clone. V usage is TRBV7-2 and J usage is TRBJ1-5; D remains unclear. V gave up 4 bases and J gave up 0 bases, with 1 base separating them. This CDR3 spans 12 amino acids. Germline V CDR1 and CDR2: SGHTA, FQGNSA. CDR3 DNA: TGTGCCAGCAGCTATAGCAATCAGCCCCAGCATTTT. This encodes CASSYSNQPQHF.

This clone turned up a few times. This likely stems from a read error, as it lies one base from a far larger clone. Other DNA sequences from this sample encode an identical CDR3 as well. This chain joins TRBV28 and TRBJ1-2; D is uncertain. Looked up from germline, CDR1 is MDHEN and CDR2 is SYDVKM. V lost 1 base and J lost 4, with 4 bases in between. This CDR3 is built from 12 residues. The CDR3 region has the DNA TGTGCCAGCAGTTTATCCGGCTATGGCTACACCTTC. It codes for CASSLSGYGYTF.

The chain combines TRBV27 with TRBJ1-1, with 7 positions matching TRBD1. Germline V gene lookup returns CDR1 MNHEY and CDR2 SMNVEV (reference sequence). The trim removed 5 bases at V and 5 bases at J, leaving 8 bases unmatched. The CDR3 has 14 amino acids. This CDR3 is CASSLRQGGTEAFF. DNA for the CDR3: TGTGCCAGCAGTCTCCGACAGGGTGGGACTGAAGCTTTCTTT.

Comments on this clone: A far larger clone is just one base off, so this is likely a read error. V and J are TRBV2 and TRBJ1-2; 11 bases agree with TRBD1. The V and J ends lost 3 bases and 9 bases, in that order; junction bases with no gene match: 15. The germline gives CDR1 SNHLY, CDR2 FYNNEI. The CDR3 is 17 amino acids. The CDR3 DNA sequence: TGTGCCAGCAGTGAGTTTGGGACAGGGGGATCGAGTTATAGCTACACCTTC. This encodes CASSEFGTGGSSYSYTF.

V usage is TRBV20-1 and J usage is TRBJ2-7, with TRBD1 matching over 7 bases. From germline, CDR1 is DFQATT and CDR2 SNEGSKA (reference sequence). CDR3 length: 11 amino acids. J was trimmed by 2 bases and V by 5 bases; bases with no gene match: 0. This CDR3 reads CSADRAYEQYF. In nucleotides, the CDR3 is TGCAGTGCTGACAGGGCCTACGAGCAGTACTTC.

The genes are TRBV29-1 and TRBJ2-1; D remains unclear. CDR1 and CDR2 from the germline V gene are SQVTM and ANQGSEA. V lost 3 bases, J lost 5 bases, and 11 bases lay in between. This CDR3 has 13 residues. The CDR3 protein is CSVDRAGDNEQFF. For the CDR3, the DNA is TGCAGCGTTGACCGGGCTGGAGACAATGAGCAGTTCTTC.

V and J are TRBV6-5 and TRBJ1-1, with D tentatively TRBD1 (5 bases). The CDR3 sequence is 15 residues long. The V and J ends lost 0 bases and 4 bases respectively, with 12 bases between them. Germline CDR1 reads MNHEY; CDR2 reads SVGAGI. CDR3 DNA: TGTGCCAGCAGTTACTCGGGGGGGATGGGCACTGAAGCTTTCTTT. This gives the protein CASSYSGGMGTEAFF.